This T cell receptor (beta chain) appears in the sequencing data of a study of blood T cell repertoires in COVID-19. Per the study methods: It was from reference gene primer amplification that nucleated cell counts were estimated. TCRdb keeps only in-frame clones here, not all; method: immunoSEQ multiplex PCR. That table furnishes V, J and clone size, whereas the DNA furnished D and trimming. Of some 250,000 clones in the sample, roughly 86% were seen once. Per the germline V gene, CDR1 is SNHLY and CDR2 is FYNNEI. This CDR3 has 14 amino acids. After removal of 6 bases from V and 7 bases from J, the junction contained 7 bases not matched to a gene. This clone was seen a single time.

The source is a woman aged 25 to 39 who had recovered from COVID-19. What was sequenced was peripheral blood. The chain combines TRBV2 with TRBJ1-5; 9 nucleotides line up with TRBD1. CDR3 protein: CASSGQGSGQPQHF. The CDR3 coding sequence is TGTGCCAGCAGCGGACAGGGGTCTGGCCAGCCCCAGCATTTT.